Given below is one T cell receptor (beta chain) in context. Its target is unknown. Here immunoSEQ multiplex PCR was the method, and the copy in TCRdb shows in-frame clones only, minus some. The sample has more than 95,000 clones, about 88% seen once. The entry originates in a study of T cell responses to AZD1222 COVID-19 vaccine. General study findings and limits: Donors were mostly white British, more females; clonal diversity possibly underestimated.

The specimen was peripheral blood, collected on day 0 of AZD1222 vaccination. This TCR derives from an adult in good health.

CDR3 sequence: CASRTGSSKQETQYF. The CDR3 region has the DNA TGTGCCAGCAGAACTGGATCCTCGAAACAAGAGACCCAGTACTTC. This chain links TRBV2 with TRBJ2-5; D is undetermined. Germline values: CDR1 SNHLY, CDR2 FYNNEI. The CDR3 is 15 residues long. The V end lost 6 bases, the J end lost 2 bases, and 16 bases lay between the germline ends.